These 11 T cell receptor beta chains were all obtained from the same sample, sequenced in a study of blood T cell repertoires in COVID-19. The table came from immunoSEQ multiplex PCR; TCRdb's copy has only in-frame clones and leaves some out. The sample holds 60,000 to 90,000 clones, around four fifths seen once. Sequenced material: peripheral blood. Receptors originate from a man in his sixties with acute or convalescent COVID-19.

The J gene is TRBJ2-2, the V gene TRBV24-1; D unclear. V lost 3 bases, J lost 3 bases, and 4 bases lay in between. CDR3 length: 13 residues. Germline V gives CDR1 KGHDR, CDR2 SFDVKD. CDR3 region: CATSDPYTGELFF. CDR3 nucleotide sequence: TGTGCCACCAGTGATCCGTACACCGGGGAGCTGTTTTTT.

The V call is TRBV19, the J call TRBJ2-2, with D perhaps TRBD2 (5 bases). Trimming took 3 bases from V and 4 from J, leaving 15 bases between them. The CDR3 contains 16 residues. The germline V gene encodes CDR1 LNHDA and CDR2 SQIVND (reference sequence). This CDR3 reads CASSMDYGGSTGELFF. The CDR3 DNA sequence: TGTGCCAGTAGTATGGATTACGGAGGTAGCACCGGGGAGCTGTTTTTT.

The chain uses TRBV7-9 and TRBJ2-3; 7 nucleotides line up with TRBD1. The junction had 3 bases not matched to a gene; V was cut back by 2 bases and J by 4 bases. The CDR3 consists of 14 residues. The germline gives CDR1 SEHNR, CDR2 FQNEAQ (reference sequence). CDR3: CASSLNRGADTQYF. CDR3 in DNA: TGTGCCAGCAGCTTAAACAGGGGAGCAGATACGCAGTATTTT.

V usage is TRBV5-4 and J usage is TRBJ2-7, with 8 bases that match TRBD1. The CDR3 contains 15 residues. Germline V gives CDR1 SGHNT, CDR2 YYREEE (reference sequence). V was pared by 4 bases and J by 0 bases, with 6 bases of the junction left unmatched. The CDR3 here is CASSPGQGTSYEQYF. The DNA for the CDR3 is TGTGCCAGCAGCCCAGGACAGGGCACCTCCTACGAGCAGTACTTC.

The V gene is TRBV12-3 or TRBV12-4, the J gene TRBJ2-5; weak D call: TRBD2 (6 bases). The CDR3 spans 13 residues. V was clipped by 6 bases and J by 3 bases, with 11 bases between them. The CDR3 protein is CASRPGTEETQYF. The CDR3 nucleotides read TGTGCCAGCAGACCCGGGACTGAAGAGACCCAGTACTTC.

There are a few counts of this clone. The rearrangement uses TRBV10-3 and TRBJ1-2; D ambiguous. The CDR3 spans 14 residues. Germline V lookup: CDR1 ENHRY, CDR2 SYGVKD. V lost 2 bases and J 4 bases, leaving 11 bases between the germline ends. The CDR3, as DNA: TGTGCCATCAGTGAGCTTACCAGATCCTATGGCTACACCTTC. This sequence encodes CAISELTRSYGYTF.

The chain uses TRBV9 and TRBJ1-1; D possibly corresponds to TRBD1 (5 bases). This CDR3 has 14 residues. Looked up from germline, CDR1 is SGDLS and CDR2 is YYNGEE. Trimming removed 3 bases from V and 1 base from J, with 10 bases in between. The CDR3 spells CASSGGHTNTEAFF. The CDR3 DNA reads TGTGCCAGCAGCGGAGGACATACGAACACTGAAGCTTTCTTT.

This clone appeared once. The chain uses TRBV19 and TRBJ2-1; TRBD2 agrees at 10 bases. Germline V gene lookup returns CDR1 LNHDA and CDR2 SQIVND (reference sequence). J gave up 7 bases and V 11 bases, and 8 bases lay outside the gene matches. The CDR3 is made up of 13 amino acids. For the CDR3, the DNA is TGTGCCTCAGCTAGCGGGAGACGAAATGAGCAGTTCTTC. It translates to CASASGRRNEQFF. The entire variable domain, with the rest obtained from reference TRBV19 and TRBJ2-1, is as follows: DGGITQSPKYLFRKEGQNVTLSCEQNLNHDAMYWYRQDPGQGLRLIYYSQIVNDFQKGDIAEGYSVSREKKESFPLTVTSAQKNPTAFYLCASASGRRNEQFFGPGTRLTVL.

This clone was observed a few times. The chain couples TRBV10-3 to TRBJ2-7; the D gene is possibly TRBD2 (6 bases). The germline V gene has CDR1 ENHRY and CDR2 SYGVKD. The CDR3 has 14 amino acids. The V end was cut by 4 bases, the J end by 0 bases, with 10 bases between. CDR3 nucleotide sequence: TGTGCCATCAGTGCCCTCGGGAGCTCCTACGAGCAGTACTTC. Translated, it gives CAISALGSSYEQYF.

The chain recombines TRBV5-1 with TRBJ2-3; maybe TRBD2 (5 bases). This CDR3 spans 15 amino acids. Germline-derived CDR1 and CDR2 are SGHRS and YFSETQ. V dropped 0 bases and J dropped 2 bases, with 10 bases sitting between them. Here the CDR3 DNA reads TGCGCCAGCAGCTTGGGTCCGGGGTACACAGATACGCAGTATTTT. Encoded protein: CASSLGPGYTDTQYF. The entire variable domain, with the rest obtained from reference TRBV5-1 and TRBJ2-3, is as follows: KAGVTQTPRYLIKTRGQQVTLSCSPISGHRSVSWYQQTPGQGLQFLFEYFSETQRNKGNFPGRFSGRQFSNSRSEMNVSTLELGDSALYLCASSLGPGYTDTQYFGPGTRLTVL.

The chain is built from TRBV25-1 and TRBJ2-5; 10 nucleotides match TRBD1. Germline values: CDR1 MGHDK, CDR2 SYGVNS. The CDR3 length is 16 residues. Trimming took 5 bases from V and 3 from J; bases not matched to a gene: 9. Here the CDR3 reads CASSKPPGTGEETQYF. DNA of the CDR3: TGTGCCAGCAGTAAGCCCCCCGGGACAGGGGAAGAGACCCAGTACTTC.